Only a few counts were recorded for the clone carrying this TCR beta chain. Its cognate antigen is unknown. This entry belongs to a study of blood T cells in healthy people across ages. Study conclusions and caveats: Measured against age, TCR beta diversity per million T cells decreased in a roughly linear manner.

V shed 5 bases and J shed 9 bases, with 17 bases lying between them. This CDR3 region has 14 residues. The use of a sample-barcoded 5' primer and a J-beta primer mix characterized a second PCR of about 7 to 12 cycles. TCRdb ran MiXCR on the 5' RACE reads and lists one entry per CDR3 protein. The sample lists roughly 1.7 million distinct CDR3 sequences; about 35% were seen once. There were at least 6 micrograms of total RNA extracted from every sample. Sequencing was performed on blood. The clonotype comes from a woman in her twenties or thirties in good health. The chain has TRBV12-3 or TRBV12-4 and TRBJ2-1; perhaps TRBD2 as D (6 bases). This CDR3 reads CASSGGLVQSEQFF. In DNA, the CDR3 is TGTGCCAGCAGTGGGGGACTGGTTCAGAGTGAGCAGTTCTTC.